This T cell receptor beta chain was documented in a study of quantifying T cell responses using KT2 cells. The overall study: RNA was reverse transcribed with TCR alpha and beta constant-region primers. Study conclusions and caveats: Very high KT2 spike-in numbers caused saturation in KT2 sequence detection.

On this clonotype: Its target is unknown.

An oligo carrying a UMI was ligated to the cDNA 3' end. An equimolar mix of RC1.1 and RC1.2 primed the beta chain across TRBC1 and TRBC2. TCRdb redid the calling of the UMI-ligation and nested PCR reads with MiXCR, one entry per CDR3 protein. The repertoire consists of 40,000 to 60,000 distinct CDR3 sequences, with under 14% occurring once and the leading ten covering more than 9%. KT2, a clone with a known TCR, was spiked into unfractionated PBMC. Fixed numbers of PBMC received varying amounts of KT2 cells. There are 13 residues in the CDR3. Trimming cost V 1 base and J 8 bases, with 11 bases left between them. Germline V gives CDR1 SNHLY, CDR2 FYNNEI.

This chain uses TRBV2 with TRBJ1-2, with D uncertain. This sequence originates from a human donor. The sequenced sample was PBMCs spiked with cells of the T cell clone KT2. CDR3 sequence: CASSEVVGPGYTF. The CDR3 DNA sequence: TGTGCCAGCAGTGAAGTGGTGGGCCCCGGCTACACCTTC.